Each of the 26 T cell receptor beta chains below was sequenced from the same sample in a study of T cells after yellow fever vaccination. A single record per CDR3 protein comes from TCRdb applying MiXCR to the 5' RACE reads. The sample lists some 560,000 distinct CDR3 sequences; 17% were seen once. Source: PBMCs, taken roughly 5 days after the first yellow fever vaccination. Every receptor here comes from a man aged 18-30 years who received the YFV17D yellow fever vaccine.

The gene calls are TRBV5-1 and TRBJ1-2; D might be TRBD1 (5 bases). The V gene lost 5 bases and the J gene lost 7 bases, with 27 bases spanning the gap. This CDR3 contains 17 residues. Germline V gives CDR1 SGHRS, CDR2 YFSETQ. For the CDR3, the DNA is TGCGCCAGCAGTTACCAACCCCGGGACCGATACACTTCTGGCTACACCTTC. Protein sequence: CASSYQPRDRYTSGYTF. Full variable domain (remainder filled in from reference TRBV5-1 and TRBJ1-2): KAGVTQTPRYLIKTRGQQVTLSCSPISGHRSVSWYQQTPGQGLQFLFEYFSETQRNKGNFPGRFSGRQFSNSRSEMNVSTLELGDSALYLCASSYQPRDRYTSGYTFGSGTRLTVV.

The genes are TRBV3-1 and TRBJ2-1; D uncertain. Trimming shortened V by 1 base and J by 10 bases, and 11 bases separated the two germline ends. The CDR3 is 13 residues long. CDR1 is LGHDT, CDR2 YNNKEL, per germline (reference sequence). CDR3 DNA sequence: TGTGCCAGCAGCCAAGCATTTGCTTGGGAGCAGTTCTTC. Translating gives CASSQAFAWEQFF.

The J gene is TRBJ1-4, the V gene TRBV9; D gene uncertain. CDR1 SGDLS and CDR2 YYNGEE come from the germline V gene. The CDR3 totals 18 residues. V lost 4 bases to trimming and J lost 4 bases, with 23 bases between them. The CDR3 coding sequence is TGTGCCAGCAGCCGAACCCCGGGCCCCGGTTGGGGTAATGAAAAACTGTTTTTT. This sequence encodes CASSRTPGPGWGNEKLFF.

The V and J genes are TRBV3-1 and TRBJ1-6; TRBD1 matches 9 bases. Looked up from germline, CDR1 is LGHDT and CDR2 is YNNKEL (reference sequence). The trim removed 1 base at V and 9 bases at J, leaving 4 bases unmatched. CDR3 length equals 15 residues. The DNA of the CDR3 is TGTGCCAGCAGCCAAGTGAGGGACAGGGTTTCACCCCTCCACTTT. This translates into CASSQVRDRVSPLHF.

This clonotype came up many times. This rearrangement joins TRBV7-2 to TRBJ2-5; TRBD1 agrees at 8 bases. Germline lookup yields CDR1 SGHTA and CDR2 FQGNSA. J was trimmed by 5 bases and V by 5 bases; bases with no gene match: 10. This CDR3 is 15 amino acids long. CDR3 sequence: CASSRNQGAGETQYF. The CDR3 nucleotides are TGTGCCAGCAGCCGGAATCAGGGGGCTGGGGAGACCCAGTACTTC.

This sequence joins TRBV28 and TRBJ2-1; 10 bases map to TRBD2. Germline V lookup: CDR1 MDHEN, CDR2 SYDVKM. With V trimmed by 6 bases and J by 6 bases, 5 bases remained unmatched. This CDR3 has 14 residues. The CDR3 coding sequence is TGTGCCAGCAGGGGGGGACTAGCGAGCAATGAGCAGTTCTTC. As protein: CASRGGLASNEQFF.

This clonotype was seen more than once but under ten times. The CDR3 loop reads CASSSFGGGNEQFF. In nucleotides, the CDR3 is TGTGCCAGCAGCTCCTTCGGGGGGGGCAATGAGCAGTTCTTC. V and J are TRBV7-8 and TRBJ2-1; 8 bases map to TRBD2. The ends lost 4 bases at V and 6 bases at J; junction bases unmatched: 5. In germline, CDR1 is SGHVS, CDR2 FQNEAQ. This CDR3 contains 14 residues.

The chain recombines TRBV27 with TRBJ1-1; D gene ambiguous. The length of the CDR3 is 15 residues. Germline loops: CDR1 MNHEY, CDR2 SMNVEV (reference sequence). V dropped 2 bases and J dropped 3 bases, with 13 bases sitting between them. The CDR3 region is CASSLRRSTDTEAFF. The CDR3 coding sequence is TGTGCCAGCAGTTTACGGAGGTCAACGGACACTGAAGCTTTCTTT.

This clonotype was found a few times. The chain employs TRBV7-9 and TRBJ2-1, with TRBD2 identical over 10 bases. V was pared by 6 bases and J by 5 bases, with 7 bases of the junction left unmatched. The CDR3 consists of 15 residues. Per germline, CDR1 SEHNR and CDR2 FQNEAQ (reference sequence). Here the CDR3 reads CASSTGLAEDNEQFF. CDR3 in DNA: TGTGCCAGCAGTACCGGACTAGCGGAAGACAATGAGCAGTTCTTC. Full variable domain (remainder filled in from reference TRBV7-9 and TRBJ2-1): DTGVSQNPRHKITKRGQNVTFRCDPISEHNRLYWYRQTLGQGPEFLTYFQNEAQLEKSRLLSDRFSAERPKGSFSTLEIQRTEQGDSAMYLCASSTGLAEDNEQFFGPGTRLTVL.

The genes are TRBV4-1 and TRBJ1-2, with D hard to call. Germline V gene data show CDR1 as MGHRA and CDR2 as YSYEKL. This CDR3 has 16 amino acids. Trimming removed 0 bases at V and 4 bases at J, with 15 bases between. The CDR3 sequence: CASSQEALSGSYGYTF. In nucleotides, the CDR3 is TGCGCCAGCAGCCAAGAAGCTCTTTCTGGCTCCTATGGCTACACCTTC.

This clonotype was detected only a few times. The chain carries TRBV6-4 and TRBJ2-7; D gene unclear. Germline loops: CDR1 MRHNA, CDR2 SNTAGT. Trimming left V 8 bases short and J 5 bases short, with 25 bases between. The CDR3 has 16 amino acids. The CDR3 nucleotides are TGTGCCAGCCCTTTCGAGACGCAGGCCTTTAGGAACGAGCAGTACGTC. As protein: CASPFETQAFRNEQYV.

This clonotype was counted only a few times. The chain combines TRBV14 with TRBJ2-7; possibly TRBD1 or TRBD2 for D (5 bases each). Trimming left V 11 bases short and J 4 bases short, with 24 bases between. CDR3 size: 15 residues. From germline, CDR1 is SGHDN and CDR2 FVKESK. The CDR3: CAGTRGDIPTYEQYV. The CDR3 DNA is TGTGCCGGGACCAGAGGCGACATCCCTACATACGAGCAGTACGTC.

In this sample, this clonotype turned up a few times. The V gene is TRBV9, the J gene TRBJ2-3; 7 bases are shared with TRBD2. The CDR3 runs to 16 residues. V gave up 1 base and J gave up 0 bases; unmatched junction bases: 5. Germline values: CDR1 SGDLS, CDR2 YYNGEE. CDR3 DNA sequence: TGTGCCAGCAGCGTAATCCCGGGGGGTAGCACAGATACGCAGTATTTT. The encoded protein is CASSVIPGGSTDTQYF.

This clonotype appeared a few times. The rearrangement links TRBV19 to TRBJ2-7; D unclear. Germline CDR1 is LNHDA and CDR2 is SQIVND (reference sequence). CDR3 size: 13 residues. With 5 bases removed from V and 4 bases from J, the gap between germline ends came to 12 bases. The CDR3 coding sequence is TGTGCCAGTAGTTCCAGACACGGGTACGAGCAGTACGTC. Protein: CASSSRHGYEQYV.

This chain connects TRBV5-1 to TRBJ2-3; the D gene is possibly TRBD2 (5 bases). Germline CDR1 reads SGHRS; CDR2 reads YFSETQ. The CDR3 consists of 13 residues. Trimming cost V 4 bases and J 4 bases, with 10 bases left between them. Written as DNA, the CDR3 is TGCGCCAGCAGCCGGCGGGCGGCAGATACGCAGTATTTT. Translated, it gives CASSRRAADTQYF.

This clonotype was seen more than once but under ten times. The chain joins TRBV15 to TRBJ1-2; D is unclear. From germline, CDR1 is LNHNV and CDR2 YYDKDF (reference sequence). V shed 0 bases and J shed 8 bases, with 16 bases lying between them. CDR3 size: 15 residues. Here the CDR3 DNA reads TGTGCCACCAGCAGAGATTCCCCCCCGGGGAGAGGCTACACCTTC. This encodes CATSRDSPPGRGYTF. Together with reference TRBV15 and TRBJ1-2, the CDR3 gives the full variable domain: DAMVIQNPRYQVTQFGKPVTLSCSQTLNHNVMYWYQQKSSQAPKLLFHYYDKDFNNEADTPDNFQSRRPNTSFCFLDIRSPGLGDTAMYLCATSRDSPPGRGYTFGSGTRLTVV.

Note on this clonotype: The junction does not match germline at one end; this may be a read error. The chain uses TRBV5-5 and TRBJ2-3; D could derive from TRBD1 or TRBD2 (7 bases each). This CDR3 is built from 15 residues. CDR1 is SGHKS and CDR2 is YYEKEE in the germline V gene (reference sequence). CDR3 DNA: TGTGCCGGCAGGGGGGGGCCACCGCCCACAGATACGCAGTATTTT. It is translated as CAGRGGPPPTDTQYF.

The CDR3: CASSTRTSGGGNEQFF. The DNA for the CDR3 is TGTGCCAGCAGCACCCGGACTAGCGGGGGAGGTAATGAGCAGTTCTTC. The V and J genes are TRBV11-2 and TRBJ2-1, with 13 positions matching TRBD2. CDR1 SGHAT and CDR2 FQNNGV come from the germline V gene. This CDR3 region has 16 residues. J was trimmed by 7 bases and V by 5 bases; bases with no gene match: 8. Variable domain in full (rest from reference TRBV11-2 and TRBJ2-1): EAGVAQSPRYKIIEKRQSVAFWCNPISGHATLYWYQQILGQGPKLLIQFQNNGVVDDSQLPKDRFSAERLKGVDSTLKIQPAKLEDSAVYLCASSTRTSGGGNEQFFGPGTRLTVL.

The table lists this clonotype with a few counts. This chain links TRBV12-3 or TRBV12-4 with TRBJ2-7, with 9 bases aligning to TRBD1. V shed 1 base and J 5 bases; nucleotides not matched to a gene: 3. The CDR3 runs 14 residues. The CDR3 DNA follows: TGTGCCAGCAGTTTAGGGACAGGGGTCCACGAGCAGTACGTC. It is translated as CASSLGTGVHEQYV.

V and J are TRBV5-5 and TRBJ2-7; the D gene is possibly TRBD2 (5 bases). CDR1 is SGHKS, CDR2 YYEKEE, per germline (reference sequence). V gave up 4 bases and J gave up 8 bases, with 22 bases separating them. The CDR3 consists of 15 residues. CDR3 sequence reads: CASSPPGVLLEKQYV. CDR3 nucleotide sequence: TGTGCCAGCAGCCCCCCCGGGGTCCTTCTGGAAAAGCAGTACGTC.

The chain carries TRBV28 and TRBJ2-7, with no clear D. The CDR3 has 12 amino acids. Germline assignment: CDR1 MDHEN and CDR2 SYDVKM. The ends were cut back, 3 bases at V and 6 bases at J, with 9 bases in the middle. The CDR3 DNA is TGTGCCAGCAGTTTCTTCACGGGCGAGCAGTACGTC. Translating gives CASSFFTGEQYV.

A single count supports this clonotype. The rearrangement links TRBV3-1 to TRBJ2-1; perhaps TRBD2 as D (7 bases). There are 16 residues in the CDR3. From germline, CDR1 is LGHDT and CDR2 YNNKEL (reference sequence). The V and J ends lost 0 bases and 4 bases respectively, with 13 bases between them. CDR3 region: CASSQEFGGLYNEQFF. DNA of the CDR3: TGTGCCAGCAGCCAAGAGTTCGGGGGGCTTTACAATGAGCAGTTCTTC.

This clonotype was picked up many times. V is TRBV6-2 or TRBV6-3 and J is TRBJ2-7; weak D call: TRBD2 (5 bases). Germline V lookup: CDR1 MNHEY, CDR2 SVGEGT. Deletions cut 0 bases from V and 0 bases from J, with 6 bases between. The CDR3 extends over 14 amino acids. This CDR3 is CASSYSGSSYEQYV. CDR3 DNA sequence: TGTGCCAGCAGTTACTCGGGGAGCTCCTACGAGCAGTACGTC.

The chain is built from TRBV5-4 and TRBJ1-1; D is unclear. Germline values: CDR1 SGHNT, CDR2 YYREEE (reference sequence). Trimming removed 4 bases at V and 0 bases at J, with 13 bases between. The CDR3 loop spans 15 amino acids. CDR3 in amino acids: CASSPSSLMNTEAFF. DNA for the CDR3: TGTGCCAGCAGCCCGTCGTCCTTGATGAACACTGAAGCTTTCTTT.

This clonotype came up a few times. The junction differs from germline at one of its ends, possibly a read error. CDR3 bases: TGTGCTAGCAGCTTCGGAGACAGGGGGCGAGAGACCCAGTACTTC. It yields the protein CASSFGDRGRETQYF. The chain combines TRBV7-7 with TRBJ2-5; 10 bases align to TRBD1. This CDR3 has 15 residues. Germline V lookup: CDR1 SSHAT, CDR2 FNYEAQ (reference sequence). Drawing the rest from reference TRBV7-7 and TRBJ2-5, the complete variable domain is GAGVSQSPRYKVTKRGQDVTLRCDPISSHATLYWYQQALGQGPEFLTYFNYEAQPDKSGLPSDRFSAERPEGSISTLTIQRTEQRDSAMYRCASSFGDRGRETQYFGPGTRLLVL.

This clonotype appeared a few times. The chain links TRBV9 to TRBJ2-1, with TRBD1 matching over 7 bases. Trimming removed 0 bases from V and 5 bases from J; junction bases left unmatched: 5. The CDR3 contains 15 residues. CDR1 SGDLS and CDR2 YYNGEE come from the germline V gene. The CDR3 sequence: CASSVGQGPDNEQFF. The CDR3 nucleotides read TGTGCCAGCAGCGTAGGACAGGGACCTGACAATGAGCAGTTCTTC. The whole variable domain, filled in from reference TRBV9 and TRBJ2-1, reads DSGVTQTPKHLITATGQRVTLRCSPRSGDLSVYWYQQSLDQGLQFLIQYYNGEERAKGNILERFSAQQFPDLHSELNLSSLELGDSALYFCASSVGQGPDNEQFFGPGTRLTVL.